The rows below give T cell receptor beta chains drawn from one sample of a study of T cell repertoires in cytomegalovirus infection. TCRdb passed the reads through MiXCR, listing each CDR3 protein once. The data contain under 350,000 distinct CDR3 sequences, about a tenth of them singletons. Sequencing input: PBMCs. The receptors were sampled from a human donor in good health (CMV status not recorded). Some clones in this sample may be carry-over from other donors' samples. Each CDR3 is given with its conserved first and last residue. The order of the fields is V gene, J gene, D gene, clone size, CDR3 protein, CDR3 DNA. The D gene is left open where the match is weak. Rows may omit the clone size; those that give it use once, few, many or a size class.

V gene: TRBV29-1; J gene: TRBJ1-2; D gene: NA; clone size: NA; CDR3 protein: CSTVPKEGIGYTF; CDR3 DNA: TGCAGCACCGTCCCTAAAGAGGGTATAGGCTACACCTTC
V gene: TRBV7-9; J gene: TRBJ2-6; D gene: NA; clone size: few; CDR3 protein: CASSPNRAGANVLTF; CDR3 DNA: TGTGCCAGCAGCCCGAACAGGGCTGGGGCCAACGTCCTGACTTTC
V gene: TRBV7-8; J gene: TRBJ2-1; D gene: NA; clone size: many; CDR3 protein: CASSPSEYNEQFF; CDR3 DNA: TGTGCCAGCAGCCCTTCAGAGTACAATGAGCAGTTCTTC
V gene: TRBV7-6; J gene: TRBJ1-2; D gene: NA; clone size: many; CDR3 protein: CASSFGETRGGYTF; CDR3 DNA: TGTGCCAGCAGCTTTGGGGAGACCCGGGGCGGCTACACCTTC
V gene: TRBV11-2; J gene: TRBJ2-5; D gene: NA; clone size: many; CDR3 protein: CASSLLPGLGETQYF; CDR3 DNA: TGTGCCAGCAGCTTACTGCCAGGGTTAGGAGAGACCCAGTACTTC
V gene: TRBV14; J gene: TRBJ2-5; D gene: TRBD2; clone size: many; CDR3 protein: CASGAGKRTQYF; CDR3 DNA: TGTGCCAGCGGAGCGGGAAAAAGGACCCAGTACTTC
V gene: TRBV20-1; J gene: TRBJ2-1; D gene: NA; clone size: NA; CDR3 protein: CSARDSAGQGRLSYNEQFF; CDR3 DNA: TGCAGTGCTAGAGATTCCGCAGGGCAAGGGCGGCTCTCCTACAATGAGCAGTTCTTC
V gene: TRBV20-1; J gene: TRBJ1-2; D gene: NA; clone size: few; CDR3 protein: CSARERWGGYTF; CDR3 DNA: TGCAGTGCTAGGGAGAGGTGGGGGGGCTACACCTTC
V gene: TRBV7-3; J gene: TRBJ2-1; D gene: NA; clone size: many; CDR3 protein: CASSLDAEQFF; CDR3 DNA: TGTGCCAGCAGCTTAGACGCTGAGCAGTTCTTC
V gene: TRBV7-8; J gene: TRBJ2-2; D gene: TRBD1; clone size: many; CDR3 protein: CASSFDRGRPRELFF; CDR3 DNA: TGTGCCAGCAGCTTCGACAGGGGGAGACCGAGGGAGCTGTTTTTT
V gene: TRBV6-6; J gene: TRBJ2-7; D gene: NA; clone size: NA; CDR3 protein: CATSQGGALSEQYF; CDR3 DNA: TGTGCCACATCCCAGGGGGGGGCCTTAAGCGAGCAGTACTTC
V gene: TRBV27; J gene: TRBJ2-1; D gene: TRBD2; clone size: many; CDR3 protein: CASSLGEGSYNEQFF; CDR3 DNA: TGTGCCAGCAGCCTTGGGGAGGGTTCGTACAATGAGCAGTTCTTC
V gene: TRBV4-2; J gene: TRBJ1-1; D gene: NA; clone size: many; CDR3 protein: CASSQGRHLNTEAFF; CDR3 DNA: TGTGCCAGCAGCCAAGGAAGACACCTAAACACTGAAGCTTTCTTT
V gene: TRBV4-1; J gene: TRBJ1-1; D gene: NA; clone size: many; CDR3 protein: CASSQDRWGNTEAFF; CDR3 DNA: TGCGCCAGCAGCCAAGATCGCTGGGGGAACACTGAAGCTTTCTTT
V gene: TRBV7-9; J gene: TRBJ2-2; D gene: NA; clone size: many; CDR3 protein: CASSFQRGVGELFF; CDR3 DNA: TGTGCCAGCAGCTTCCAGAGGGGTGTCGGGGAGCTGTTTTTT
V gene: TRBV19; J gene: TRBJ1-4; D gene: TRBD1; clone size: few; CDR3 protein: CASNGQGQGEEKLFF; CDR3 DNA: TGTGCCAGTAACGGTCAGGGACAGGGGGAAGAAAAACTGTTTTTT
V gene: TRBV2; J gene: TRBJ2-3; D gene: TRBD2; clone size: many; CDR3 protein: CASSTGTSYTDTQYF; CDR3 DNA: TGTGCCAGCAGTACCGGGACTAGCTACACAGATACGCAGTATTTT
V gene: TRBV20-1; J gene: TRBJ2-3; D gene: NA; clone size: many; CDR3 protein: CSATRGGGFTDTQYF; CDR3 DNA: TGCAGTGCTACCCGAGGGGGGGGGTTCACAGATACGCAGTATTTT
V gene: TRBV4-3; J gene: TRBJ2-2; D gene: NA; clone size: NA; CDR3 protein: CASSQVSGELFF; CDR3 DNA: TGCGCCAGCAGCCAAGTATCTGGGGAGCTGTTTTTT
V gene: TRBV20-1; J gene: TRBJ2-7; D gene: NA; clone size: NA; CDR3 protein: CSARDFGKGRSYEQYF; CDR3 DNA: TGCAGTGCTAGAGATTTCGGAAAAGGGCGATCCTACGAGCAGTACTTC
V gene: TRBV5-1; J gene: TRBJ2-2; D gene: TRBD2; clone size: NA; CDR3 protein: CASSLGTTTGELFF; CDR3 DNA: TGCGCCAGCAGCCTGGGGACTACCACCGGGGAGCTGTTTTTT
V gene: TRBV2; J gene: TRBJ1-5; D gene: TRBD1; clone size: NA; CDR3 protein: CASNLDRVGNQPQHF; CDR3 DNA: TGTGCCAGCAATTTGGACAGGGTAGGCAATCAGCCCCAGCATTTT
V gene: TRBV28; J gene: TRBJ2-1; D gene: TRBD1; clone size: many; CDR3 protein: CASSLAMTGTYNEQFF; CDR3 DNA: TGTGCCAGCAGTTTAGCGATGACAGGGACCTACAATGAGCAGTTCTTC
V gene: TRBV6-1; J gene: TRBJ2-2; D gene: TRBD2; clone size: many; CDR3 protein: CASIPGGGATGELFF; CDR3 DNA: TGTGCCAGCATTCCGGGGGGGGGCGCCACCGGGGAGCTGTTTTTT
V gene: TRBV7-2; J gene: TRBJ2-3; D gene: NA; clone size: few; CDR3 protein: CASSFDRPVRTDTQYF; CDR3 DNA: TGTGCCAGCAGCTTCGACAGGCCAGTTCGAACAGATACGCAGTATTTT
V gene: TRBV29-1; J gene: TRBJ1-2; D gene: NA; clone size: many; CDR3 protein: CSAWAPDSYGYTF; CDR3 DNA: TGCAGCGCCTGGGCTCCGGATAGCTATGGCTACACCTTC
V gene: TRBV6-4; J gene: TRBJ2-1; D gene: NA; clone size: NA; CDR3 protein: CASSTGREQFF; CDR3 DNA: TGTGCCAGCAGTACAGGAAGAGAGCAGTTCTTC